This T cell receptor beta chain was sequenced during a study of CD8+ T cells in alopecia areata. Treatment denoted: oral pan-JAK inhibitor, 5-10 mg twice daily. After isolation, RNA underwent reverse transcription to generate cDNA as the sequencing template. Libraries were prepared by immunoSEQ multiplex PCR; TCRdb keeps only in-frame clonotypes and omits some of them. Of around 110,000 clones in the sample, roughly three fifths were seen once. Germline loops: CDR1 SNHLY, CDR2 FYNNEI. Trimming pared 6 bases from V and 5 bases from J, leaving 17 bases between. The CDR3 is 15 residues long. The V gene is TRBV2, the J gene TRBJ1-5; a weak D match, TRBD1 (5 bases). The receptor's source is a human donor with alopecia areata. The material sequenced was CD8+ T cells sorted from blood, taken at week 24, from a patient treated with tofacitinib. CDR3 residues: CASRDGHPRDQPQHF. In DNA form, the CDR3 reads TGTGCCAGCAGAGACGGACACCCCAGAGATCAGCCCCAGCATTTT.